The 16 T cell receptor beta chains in this list originate from one sample, sequenced in a study of T cell repertoires in cytomegalovirus infection (dated by TCRdb to between 2018 and 2020). The sample's treatment or condition label is to be understood as: in vitro stimulation with specific CMV peptide epitopes to enrich CMV-specific T cells. The sequencer listed for this sample is Illumina HiSeq 1500. TCRdb reanalyzed the raw reads on its own, using fastp at Q25 for trimming and MiXCR for clone calling, and kept in-frame beta chains. Rows with a matching CDR3 protein are joined into one entry that keeps the most common DNA and genes. This sample holds about 52,000 distinct CDR3 sequences; about 19% were observed only once. In total, the top ten clones hold 80% of the sample. Their antigens are not known. The material was CD8+ T cells from cultured PBMCs, obtained from culture after CMV antigen stimulation. These receptors all come from a human donor in good health (CMV status not recorded). Some clones in this sample may be carry-over from other donors' samples.

This chain joins TRBV7-2 and TRBJ1-2; 8 bases are a match to TRBD1. This CDR3 contains 13 residues. CDR1 is SGHTA and CDR2 is FQGNSA in the germline V gene. V was clipped by 10 bases and J by 4 bases; unmatched bases: 8. CDR3: CAIPGGTRYGYTF. The CDR3 nucleotides are TGTGCCATCCCAGGGGGCACCCGCTATGGCTACACCTTC. Filled out from reference TRBV7-2 and TRBJ1-2, the complete variable domain reads GAGVSQSPSNKVTEKGKDVELRCDPISGHTALYWYRQSLGQGLEFLIYFQGNSAPDKSGLPSDRFSAERTGGSVSTLTIQRTQQEDSAVYLCAIPGGTRYGYTFGSGTRLTVV.

V usage is TRBV12-3 or TRBV12-4 and J usage is TRBJ1-2, with 7 bases aligning to TRBD1. The J segment lost 3 bases and the V segment lost 1 base, leaving 5 bases of the junction unmatched. The CDR3 length is 15 residues. The CDR3 sequence is CASSLESDRDYGYTF. The CDR3 DNA reads TGTGCCAGCAGTTTAGAATCTGACAGGGACTATGGCTACACCTTC.

This clonotype was counted only a few times. The chain combines TRBV4-1 with TRBJ1-1, with D uncertain. This CDR3 has 15 amino acids. V was shortened by 0 bases and J by 1 base, with 9 bases between the two germline ends. Per germline, CDR1 MGHRA and CDR2 YSYEKL. CDR3 in amino acids: CASSQDVGRNTEAFF. In nucleotides, the CDR3 is TGCGCCAGCAGCCAAGATGTGGGGAGGAACACTGAAGCTTTCTTT.

The chain couples TRBV7-6 to TRBJ2-5, with 10 bases lining up with TRBD2. Trimming at V came to 0 bases and at J to 4 bases, leaving 17 bases not matched to a gene. The CDR3 is made up of 20 amino acids. Germline values: CDR1 SGHVS, CDR2 FNYEAQ. CDR3 in DNA: TGTGCCAGCAGCTTAGCGCAGAGCGGGGGGGCCCTTCCCACGGGAGAGACCCAGTACTTC. It encodes CASSLAQSGGALPTGETQYF.

The CDR3 loop reads CASRTRGTEAFF. CDR3 DNA: TGTGCCAGCAGGACAAGGGGGACTGAAGCTTTCTTT. The chain recombines TRBV7-2 with TRBJ1-1, with D possibly being TRBD1 (6 bases). Germline values: CDR1 SGHTA, CDR2 FQGNSA. Trimming pared 6 bases from V and 5 bases from J, leaving 10 bases between. This CDR3 has 12 residues.

J is TRBJ1-1 and V is TRBV12-3 or TRBV12-4; a weak D match, TRBD1 (5 bases). V lost 2 bases, J lost 1 base, and 8 bases lay in between. There are 14 residues in the CDR3. The CDR3: CASSLFRENTEAFF. The CDR3 bases are TGTGCCAGCAGTTTATTCAGGGAGAACACTGAAGCTTTCTTT.

This clonotype has a single count. This rearrangement joins TRBV4-2 to TRBJ2-3, with D possibly TRBD2 on 6 matching bases. V lost 1 base to trimming and J lost 0 bases, with 11 bases between them. Germline V gives CDR1 LGHNA, CDR2 YNFKEQ. The CDR3 sequence is 16 residues long. CDR3: CASSQGGGISTDTQYF. The CDR3 DNA follows: TGTGCCAGCAGCCAAGGGGGCGGGATAAGCACAGATACGCAGTATTTT.

This clonotype has more than one count but fewer than ten. This chain uses TRBV7-2 with TRBJ1-2; D gene ambiguous. Germline V gene lookup returns CDR1 SGHTA and CDR2 FQGNSA. The CDR3 covers 15 residues. V was pared by 4 bases and J by 6 bases, with 18 bases between. As DNA, the CDR3 is TGTGCCAGCAGCTACCGCCAGAGGGATATTGATGGCTACACCTTC. It codes for CASSYRQRDIDGYTF.

This clonotype was observed a handful of times. The chain links TRBV6-6 to TRBJ1-5; maybe TRBD1 (5 bases). The ends were cut back, 4 bases at V and 4 bases at J, with 8 bases in the middle. The CDR3 loop spans 13 amino acids. Germline V gene lookup returns CDR1 MNHNY and CDR2 SVGAGI (reference sequence). CDR3 sequence (DNA): TGTGCCAGCAGTTTCAGGGAGAATCAGCCCCAGCATTTT. Its translation: CASSFRENQPQHF.

The chain recombines TRBV15 with TRBJ1-5; a weak D match, TRBD1 (6 bases). V lost 1 base to trimming and J lost 3 bases, with 10 bases between them. The CDR3 totals 15 residues. The V gene's germline CDR1 is LNHNV and CDR2 YYDKDF (reference sequence). The CDR3 loop reads CATSRAGAINQPQHF. Here the CDR3 DNA reads TGTGCCACCAGCAGAGCGGGGGCGATCAATCAGCCCCAGCATTTT.

The chain carries TRBV12-3 or TRBV12-4 and TRBJ2-3; the match to TRBD2 covers 9 bases. This CDR3 has 18 residues. V shed 6 bases, J shed 0 bases, and the junction held 13 bases outside the gene matches. The CDR3 DNA reads as TGTGCCAGCAGCCCGCAAGGCGGGGGGGCCTTTAGCACAGATACGCAGTATTTT. Translated: CASSPQGGGAFSTDTQYF.

The chain carries TRBV28 and TRBJ1-1; D is uncertain. This CDR3 comprises 13 residues. Trimming took 5 bases from V and 6 from J, leaving 13 bases between them. Per germline, CDR1 MDHEN and CDR2 SYDVKM. The CDR3 DNA reads TGTGCCAGCAGTCGCCGGGCCCCCCCTGAAGCTTTCTTT. Its protein product is CASSRRAPPEAFF.

This chain connects TRBV4-1 to TRBJ1-1, with D perhaps TRBD1 (5 bases). The CDR3 totals 15 residues. Germline values: CDR1 MGHRA, CDR2 YSYEKL. Trimming removed 1 base from V and 5 bases from J, with 14 bases in between. The CDR3 bases are TGCGCCAGCAGCCAAGGGGGCTTCGGGGTGACTGAAGCTTTCTTT. Amino acid sequence: CASSQGGFGVTEAFF.

The chain joins TRBV6-5 to TRBJ2-7; 9 bases align to TRBD1. In germline, CDR1 is MNHEY, CDR2 SVGAGI. The V and J ends lost 3 bases and 3 bases, in that order; junction bases with no gene match: 9. This CDR3 is 16 amino acids long. CDR3 sequence reads: CASSYLHRGRLYEQYF. CDR3 nucleotides: TGTGCCAGCAGTTATCTTCACAGGGGGCGCCTCTACGAGCAGTACTTC.

In this sample, this clonotype turned up a few times. V is TRBV10-3 and J is TRBJ1-6; TRBD1 is a possible D gene (6 bases). Germline assignment: CDR1 ENHRY and CDR2 SYGVKD. The V gene lost 0 bases and the J gene lost 10 bases, with 13 bases spanning the gap. The CDR3 has 15 amino acids. The CDR3 DNA sequence: TGTGCCATCAGTGAGTCTATTCAGGGGAAGTCACCCCTCCACTTT. It translates to CAISESIQGKSPLHF.

V usage is TRBV30 and J usage is TRBJ1-5; no definite D call. The CDR3 runs to 12 residues. Germline-derived CDR1 and CDR2 are GTSNPN and SVGIG (reference sequence). V dropped 2 bases and J dropped 5 bases, with 7 bases sitting between them. CDR3 in amino acids: CAWSSDDQPQHF. The CDR3 bases are TGTGCCTGGAGTTCCGACGATCAGCCCCAGCATTTT.